Listed here are 24 T cell receptor beta chains from one sample, sequenced in a study of blood T cell repertoires in COVID-19. Clones were sequenced by immunoSEQ multiplex PCR, and TCRdb holds only the in-frame ones, with some missing. The sample includes 190,000 or so clones, roughly 89% of them seen just once. The sample consisted of peripheral blood. These receptors came from a man aged 55 to 70 who had recovered from COVID-19.

The chain combines TRBV7-9 with TRBJ2-1; a possible D gene is TRBD1 (6 bases). CDR3 length: 13 residues. Germline values: CDR1 SEHNR, CDR2 FQNEAQ (reference sequence). Trimming stripped 5 bases from V and 8 bases from J, with 13 bases between. The CDR3 DNA sequence: TGTGCCAGCAGCCCCCGGCCAGGGGATGAGCAGTTCTTC. Translation gives CASSPRPGDEQFF.

The chain couples TRBV7-9 to TRBJ1-6, with D perhaps matching TRBD1 (5 bases). Trimming pared 6 bases from V and 5 bases from J, leaving 14 bases between. This CDR3 spans 15 amino acids. CDR1 and CDR2 (germline): SEHNR, FQNEAQ (reference sequence). CDR3 coding DNA: TGTGCCAGCAGTCCCGCAGGGCTCAATAATTCACCCCTCCACTTT. Protein sequence: CASSPAGLNNSPLHF.

The chain joins TRBV4-3 to TRBJ2-2; D may be TRBD1 (6 bases). CDR3 length: 17 amino acids. Trimming stripped 0 bases from V and 4 bases from J, with 15 bases between. The germline V gene encodes CDR1 LGHNA and CDR2 YSLEER. The CDR3 DNA is TGCGCCAGCAGCCAAGATCAGCGGCAAGGGGGCACCGGGGAGCTGTTTTTT. This gives the protein CASSQDQRQGGTGELFF.

This clone has just one count. This chain joins TRBV2 and TRBJ2-7; 7 nucleotides agree with TRBD1. The CDR3 sequence is 15 residues long. V trimming: 5 bases; J trimming: 0 bases; junction bases outside the gene matches: 7. The germline CDR1 and CDR2 sequences are SNHLY and FYNNEI. This CDR3 is CASSSWTGNSYEQYF. CDR3 sequence (DNA): TGTGCCAGCAGTAGTTGGACAGGAAACTCCTACGAGCAGTACTTC.

The chain is built from TRBV5-1 and TRBJ1-3; D is unclear. The V end lost 1 base, the J end lost 2 bases, and 7 bases lay between the germline ends. The germline gives CDR1 SGHRS, CDR2 YFSETQ. The CDR3 covers 14 residues. The CDR3, as DNA: TGCGCCAGCAGCTTGACAGCCACTGGAAACACCATATATTTT. Its translation is CASSLTATGNTIYF. The whole variable domain, filled in from reference TRBV5-1 and TRBJ1-3, reads KAGVTQTPRYLIKTRGQQVTLSCSPISGHRSVSWYQQTPGQGLQFLFEYFSETQRNKGNFPGRFSGRQFSNSRSEMNVSTLELGDSALYLCASSLTATGNTIYFGEGSWLTVV.

This sequence joins TRBV9 and TRBJ2-3; D is possibly TRBD2 (6 bases). V shed 0 bases and J shed 4 bases, with 12 bases lying between them. The CDR3 runs 15 residues. Germline V gene data show CDR1 as SGDLS and CDR2 as YYNGEE. For the CDR3, the DNA is TGTGCCAGCAGCGTAGGTATCGGGAGCGCAGATACGCAGTATTTT. Its translation: CASSVGIGSADTQYF. The variable domain in full, completed from reference TRBV9 and TRBJ2-3, reads DSGVTQTPKHLITATGQRVTLRCSPRSGDLSVYWYQQSLDQGLQFLIQYYNGEERAKGNILERFSAQQFPDLHSELNLSSLELGDSALYFCASSVGIGSADTQYFGPGTRLTVL.

The chain is built from TRBV7-8 and TRBJ2-7, with TRBD2 matching 10 bases. Germline-derived CDR1 and CDR2 are SGHVS and FQNEAQ. The J segment lost 9 bases and the V segment lost 1 base, leaving 9 bases of the junction unmatched. The CDR3 runs 15 residues. CDR3 residues: CASSLGTSGTTLQYF. Written as DNA, the CDR3 is TGTGCCAGCAGCTTAGGCACTAGCGGGACCACCTTGCAGTACTTC.

The rearrangement joins TRBV12-3 or TRBV12-4 to TRBJ2-3; D possibly corresponds to TRBD2 (5 bases). This CDR3 has 13 amino acids. Trimming cost V 8 bases and J 4 bases, with 13 bases left between them. CDR3 bases: TGTGCCAGCGCCTCGGCCGGGGCAGATACGCAGTATTTT. This translates into CASASAGADTQYF.

This clone appeared a single time. The chain recombines TRBV12-3 or TRBV12-4 with TRBJ1-2, with TRBD1 matching over 7 bases. After removal of 3 bases from V and 7 bases from J, the junction contained 5 bases not matched to a gene. The CDR3 totals 13 residues. CDR3 loop: CASSFEGARGYTF. The CDR3 DNA sequence: TGTGCCAGCAGTTTTGAGGGGGCGCGTGGCTACACCTTC.

This clone occurred a few times. V usage is TRBV5-1 and J usage is TRBJ1-1, with TRBD1 identical over 8 bases. There are 16 residues in the CDR3. Germline values: CDR1 SGHRS, CDR2 YFSETQ. The J segment lost 0 bases and the V segment lost 5 bases, leaving 9 bases of the junction unmatched. This chain's CDR3 is CASRPGQGTMNTEAFF. The CDR3 bases are TGCGCCAGCAGACCCGGACAGGGAACAATGAACACTGAAGCTTTCTTT.

This chain joins TRBV28 and TRBJ2-2; D may be TRBD2 (5 bases). The CDR3 runs to 16 residues. The V gene's germline CDR1 is MDHEN and CDR2 SYDVKM. V gave up 7 bases and J gave up 6 bases, with 21 bases separating them. CDR3 protein: CASTPTRQAGAGELFF. Written as DNA, the CDR3 is TGTGCCAGCACCCCTACACGGCAGGCCGGGGCCGGGGAGCTGTTTTTT. Full variable domain (remainder filled in from reference TRBV28 and TRBJ2-2): DVKVTQSSRYLVKRTGEKVFLECVQDMDHENMFWYRQDPGLGLRLIYFSYDVKMKEKGDIPEGYSVSREKKERFSLILESASTNQTSMYLCASTPTRQAGAGELFFGEGSRLTVL.

V and J are TRBV28 and TRBJ1-1; D ambiguous. V was clipped by 5 bases and J by 10 bases, with 8 bases between them. CDR3 length: 10 residues. Germline V gene sequence: CDR1 MDHEN, CDR2 SYDVKM. The CDR3 reads CASSPRVAFF. For the CDR3, the DNA is TGTGCCAGCAGTCCAAGAGTAGCTTTCTTT.

This sequence joins TRBV30 and TRBJ1-2; D not resolved. This CDR3 comprises 13 residues. With 0 bases removed from V and 3 bases from J, the gap between germline ends came to 8 bases. Germline CDR1 is GTSNPN and CDR2 is SVGIG (reference sequence). CDR3 in DNA: TGTGCCTGGAGTGTAGCGCAGTACTATGGCTACACCTTC. It codes for CAWSVAQYYGYTF. Full variable domain (remainder filled in from reference TRBV30 and TRBJ1-2): SQTIHQWPATLVQPVGSPLSLECTVEGTSNPNLYWYRQAAGRGLQLLFYSVGIGQISSEVPQNLSASRPQDRQFILSSKKLLLSDSGFYLCAWSVAQYYGYTFGSGTRLTVV.

The chain has TRBV15 and TRBJ2-1; 9 bases fit TRBD1. The CDR3 loop spans 17 amino acids. CDR1 is LNHNV and CDR2 is YYDKDF in the germline V gene (reference sequence). V lost 0 bases to trimming and J lost 3 bases; unmatched junction nucleotides: 6. CDR3 nucleotides: TGTGCCACCAGCAGAGATCGGGACAGGGTAATCTACAATGAGCAGTTCTTC. Amino acid sequence: CATSRDRDRVIYNEQFF. The variable domain in full, completed from reference TRBV15 and TRBJ2-1, reads DAMVIQNPRYQVTQFGKPVTLSCSQTLNHNVMYWYQQKSSQAPKLLFHYYDKDFNNEADTPDNFQSRRPNTSFCFLDIRSPGLGDTAMYLCATSRDRDRVIYNEQFFGPGTRLTVL.

The rearrangement links TRBV29-1 to TRBJ1-2; D gene ambiguous. The CDR3 totals 13 residues. V lost 8 bases, J lost 1 base, and 14 bases lay in between. Germline assignment: CDR1 SQVTM and CDR2 ANQGSEA. Here the CDR3 DNA reads TGCAGCCTCTCGGCGGGGAGTAACTATGGCTACACCTTC. Translation: CSLSAGSNYGYTF.

Concerning this clone itself: Within the sample, other DNA sequences also encode this same CDR3. The chain is built from TRBV18 and TRBJ1-1, with 7 bases aligning to TRBD1. Germline assignment: CDR1 KGHSH and CDR2 LQKENI. With V trimmed by 3 bases and J by 4 bases, 5 bases remained unmatched. The CDR3 consists of 14 residues. CDR3 coding DNA: TGTGCCAGCTCACCCCCCGACAGGGTCACTGAAGCTTTCTTT. Protein: CASSPPDRVTEAFF.

This clone was seen just once. This chain uses TRBV6-5 with TRBJ1-6; D gene ambiguous. V was trimmed by 4 bases and J by 3 bases, leaving 13 bases between them. The germline gives CDR1 MNHEY, CDR2 SVGAGI. This CDR3 is 16 amino acids long. The CDR3 is CASSSFTVYYNSPLHF. In DNA, the CDR3 is TGTGCCAGCAGTTCGTTTACAGTGTACTATAATTCACCCCTCCACTTT.

The V gene is TRBV28, the J gene TRBJ2-2; TRBD2 matches at 7 bases. The CDR3 contains 14 residues. Germline values: CDR1 MDHEN, CDR2 SYDVKM. The V segment lost 3 bases and the J segment 7 bases; nucleotides outside the gene matches: 5. The CDR3, as DNA: TGTGCCAGCAGTTTTTCCGGGAGGAGCGGGGAGCTGTTTTTT. This sequence encodes CASSFSGRSGELFF.

V gene TRBV11-2 combines with J gene TRBJ2-6; D unclear. V was shortened by 2 bases and J by 0 bases, with 11 bases between the two germline ends. Germline CDR1 is SGHAT and CDR2 is FQNNGV. The CDR3 covers 17 residues. CDR3 protein: CASSLRGSFSGANVLTF. For the CDR3, the DNA is TGTGCCAGCAGCTTACGAGGCAGTTTCTCTGGGGCCAACGTCCTGACTTTC.

This chain uses TRBV7-2 with TRBJ2-1, with D perhaps TRBD1 (6 bases). The V and J ends lost 1 base and 9 bases respectively, with 16 bases between them. Per the germline V gene, CDR1 is SGHTA and CDR2 is FQGNSA. CDR3 size: 15 residues. The CDR3 loop is CASSLDRVGYGEQFF. In DNA, the CDR3 is TGTGCCAGCAGCTTAGACAGGGTTGGATACGGTGAGCAGTTCTTC.

The CDR3 sequence: CALGRTGRTDTQYF. Here the CDR3 DNA reads TGTGCCCTTGGAAGGACAGGGCGCACAGATACGCAGTATTTT. The rearrangement links TRBV30 to TRBJ2-3; TRBD1 aligns across 8 bases. Germline CDR1 is GTSNPN and CDR2 is SVGIG (reference sequence). The J segment lost 1 base and the V segment lost 8 bases, leaving 8 bases of the junction unmatched. This CDR3 has 14 amino acids.

This chain joins TRBV28 and TRBJ2-1; TRBD2 matches at 10 bases. From germline, CDR1 is MDHEN and CDR2 SYDVKM. This CDR3 spans 12 amino acids. After removal of 6 bases from V and 14 bases from J, the junction contained 7 bases not matched to a gene. CDR3 nucleotide sequence: TGTGCCAGCAGCTCCGGACTAGCGGACAAGTTCTTC. This codes for CASSSGLADKFF.

The V gene is TRBV19, the J gene TRBJ1-5, with 7 bases matching TRBD1. The CDR3 has 14 residues. The V and J ends lost 6 bases and 2 bases, in that order; junction bases with no gene match: 4. CDR1 is LNHDA, CDR2 SQIVND, per germline (reference sequence). The CDR3 coding sequence is TGTGCCAGTAGACGGACAGGAGGCAATCAGCCCCAGCATTTT. Protein: CASRRTGGNQPQHF.

This clone was observed a single time. This chain links TRBV4-3 with TRBJ2-1; TRBD2 matches 11 bases. The germline V gene encodes CDR1 LGHNA and CDR2 YSLEER. With 2 bases clipped from V and 9 bases from J, the junction kept 9 bases outside the gene matches. CDR3 length equals 16 residues. The CDR3, as DNA: TGCGCCAGCAGCCAAAGCAGGCTAGCGGGGGGCGTTGAGCAGTTCTTC. It specifies CASSQSRLAGGVEQFF.